This entry is about one TCR beta chain. Antigen unknown. This entry is derived from a study of shared clonotypes between healthy human individuals. Study observations and caveats: Larger estimated richness was generally seen in naive subsets than in memory subsets. For naive CD4 cells, around 5% of clonotypes were shared across a few donors.

Donors, healthy HIV-negative adults, lacked recent acute infections or vaccinations. The germline gives CDR1 MGHDK, CDR2 SYGVNS. V was shortened by 2 bases and J by 8 bases, with 16 bases between the two germline ends. CDR3 length: 15 amino acids. TCRdb's copy holds only in-frame clones and misses some; the assay was immunoSEQ multiplex PCR. The sample includes hundreds of thousands of clones, 55% to 85% of them seen just once. What was sequenced was memory CD4+ T cells sorted from blood. The subset is: CD45RA-negative fraction. The TCR comes from a woman in her thirties in good health. This chain joins TRBV25-1 and TRBJ2-1, with D perhaps TRBD2 (6 bases). For the CDR3, the DNA is TGTGCCAGCAGTGAACACCGGGGACTCCGGGATGAGCAGTTCTTC. The encoded protein is CASSEHRGLRDEQFF.